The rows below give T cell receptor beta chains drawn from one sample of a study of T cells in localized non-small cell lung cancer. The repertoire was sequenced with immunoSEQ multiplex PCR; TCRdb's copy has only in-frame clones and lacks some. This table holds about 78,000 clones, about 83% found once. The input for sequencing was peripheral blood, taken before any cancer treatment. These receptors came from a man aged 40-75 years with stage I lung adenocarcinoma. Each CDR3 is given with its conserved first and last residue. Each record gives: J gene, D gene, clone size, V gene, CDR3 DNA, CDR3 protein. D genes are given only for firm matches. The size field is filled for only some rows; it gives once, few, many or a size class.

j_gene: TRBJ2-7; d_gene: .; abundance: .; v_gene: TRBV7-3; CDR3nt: TGTGCCAGCAGCCCTCGGGGGAGCGCCGATCACGAGCAGTACTTC; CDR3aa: CASSPRGSADHEQYF
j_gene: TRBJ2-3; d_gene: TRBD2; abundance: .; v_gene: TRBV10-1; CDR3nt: TGCGCCAGCAGTGCGAGCGGGGGATACACAGATACGCAGTATTTT; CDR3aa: CASSASGGYTDTQYF
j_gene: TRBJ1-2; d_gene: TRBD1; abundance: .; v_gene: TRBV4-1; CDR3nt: TGCGCCAGCAGCCAAGATAGGACAGGGCAGAGCTACACCTTC; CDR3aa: CASSQDRTGQSYTF
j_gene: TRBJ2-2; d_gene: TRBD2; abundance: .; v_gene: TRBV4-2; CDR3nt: TGTGCCAGCAGCCAAGTTTGGGGAGGGACCGGGGAGCTGTTTTTT; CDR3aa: CASSQVWGGTGELFF
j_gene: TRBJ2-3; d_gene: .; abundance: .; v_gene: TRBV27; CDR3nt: TGTGCCAGCAGGACTGACGGACGTAGCACAGATACGCAGTATTTT; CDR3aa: CASRTDGRSTDTQYF
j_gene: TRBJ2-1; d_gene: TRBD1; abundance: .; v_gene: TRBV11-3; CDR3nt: TGTGCCAGCAGCAACGAGGGACAGGGAGGGCATGAGCAGTTCTTC; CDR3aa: CASSNEGQGGHEQFF
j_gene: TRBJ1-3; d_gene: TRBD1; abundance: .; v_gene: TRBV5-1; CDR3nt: TGCGCCAGCAGGCCGACCCCAGGGGGAGCGGGAAACACCATATATTTT; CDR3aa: CASRPTPGGAGNTIYF
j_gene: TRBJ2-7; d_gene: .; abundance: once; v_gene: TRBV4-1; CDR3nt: TGCGCCAGCAGCCAAGTTTGGGACTTATCCTACGAGCAGTACTTC; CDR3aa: CASSQVWDLSYEQYF
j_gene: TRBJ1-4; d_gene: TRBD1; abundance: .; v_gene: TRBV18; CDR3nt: TGTGCCAGCTCACCGGCGACAGGGTCGAAACTGTTTTTT; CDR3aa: CASSPATGSKLFF
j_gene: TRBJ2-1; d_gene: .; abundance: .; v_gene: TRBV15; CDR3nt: TGTGCCACCAGCAGAGAAGGTGAAAGCAATGAGCAGTTCTTC; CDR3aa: CATSREGESNEQFF
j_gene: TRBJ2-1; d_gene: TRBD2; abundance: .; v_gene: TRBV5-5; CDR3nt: TGTGCCAGCAGCCAAGAATGGGCTAGCGGCGACTCCTACAATGAGCAGTTCTTC; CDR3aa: CASSQEWASGDSYNEQFF
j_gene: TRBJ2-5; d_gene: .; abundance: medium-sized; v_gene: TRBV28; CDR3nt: TGTGCCAGCGTAACCGCGGGTAGAGAGACCCAGTACTTC; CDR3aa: CASVTAGRETQYF
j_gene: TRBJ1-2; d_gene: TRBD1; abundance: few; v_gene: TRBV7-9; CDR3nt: TGTGCCAGCAGCCCGGGACAGGAATCGCTCTATGGCTACACCTTC; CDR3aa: CASSPGQESLYGYTF
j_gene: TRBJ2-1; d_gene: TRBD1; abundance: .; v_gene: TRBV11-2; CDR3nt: TGTGCCAGCAGAAGGCGGGACAGGGGTACGAATGAGCAGTTCTTC; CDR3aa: CASRRRDRGTNEQFF
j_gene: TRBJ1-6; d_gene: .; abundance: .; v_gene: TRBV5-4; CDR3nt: TGTGCCAGCAGTCGACTGTCGACAGTCTCTAATTCACCCCTCCACTTT; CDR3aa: CASSRLSTVSNSPLHF
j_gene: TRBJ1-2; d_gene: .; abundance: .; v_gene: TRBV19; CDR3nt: TGTGCCAGTAAAAGGGGCTTGACCGGGACTCTTTCCGACAAAGTGTATGGCTACACCTTC; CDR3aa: CASKRGLTGTLSDKVYGYTF
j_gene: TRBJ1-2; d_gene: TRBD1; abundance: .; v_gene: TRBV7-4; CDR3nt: TGTGCCAGCAGCTTACAGGGGGCGTCGGGCTACACCTTC; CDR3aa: CASSLQGASGYTF
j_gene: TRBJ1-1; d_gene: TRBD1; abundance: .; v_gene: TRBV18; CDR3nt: TGTGCCAGCTCACTCGACAGGGTGGGAGAAGCTTTCTTT; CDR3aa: CASSLDRVGEAFF
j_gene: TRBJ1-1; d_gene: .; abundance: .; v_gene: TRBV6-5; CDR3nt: TGTGCCAGCAGTTACGCGGGACGTGAAGCTTTCTTT; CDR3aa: CASSYAGREAFF
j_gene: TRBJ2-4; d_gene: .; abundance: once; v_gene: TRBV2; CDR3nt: TGTGCCAGCAGTGAAGAGTGGGGGGCCAAAAACATTCAGTACTTC; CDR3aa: CASSEEWGAKNIQYF
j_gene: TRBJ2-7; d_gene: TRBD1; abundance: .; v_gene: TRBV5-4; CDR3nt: TGTGCCAGCAGCTCGCCCGGGACAGGGGACGAGCAGTACTTC; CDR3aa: CASSSPGTGDEQYF
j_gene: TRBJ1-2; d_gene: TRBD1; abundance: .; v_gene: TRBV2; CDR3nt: TGTGCCAGCAGTGCATTGACAGGGACCTATGGCTACACCTTC; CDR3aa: CASSALTGTYGYTF
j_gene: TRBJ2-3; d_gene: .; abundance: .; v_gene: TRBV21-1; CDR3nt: TGTGCCAGCAGCATCCCGGGGACTAGCGGGGCCTGCACAGATACGCAGTATTTT; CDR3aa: CASSIPGTSGACTDTQYF
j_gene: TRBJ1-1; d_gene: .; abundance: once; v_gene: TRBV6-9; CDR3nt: TGTGCCAGCATGCTAGGGAAAGGTGCTCTGAACACTGAAGCTTTCTTT; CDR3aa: CASMLGKGALNTEAFF
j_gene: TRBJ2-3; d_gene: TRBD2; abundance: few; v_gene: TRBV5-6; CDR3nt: TGTGCCAGCAGCTTGCTTAGCGGGAGCCCCACGACAGATACGCAGTATTTT; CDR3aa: CASSLLSGSPTTDTQYF
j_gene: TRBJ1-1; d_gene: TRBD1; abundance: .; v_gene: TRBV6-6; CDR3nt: TGTGCCAGCAGTTACTCCGGGACAGCTGAAGCTTTCTTT; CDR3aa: CASSYSGTAEAFF
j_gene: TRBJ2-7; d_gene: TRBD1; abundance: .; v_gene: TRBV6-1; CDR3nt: TGTGCCAGCAGTGACCCGGGACAGGGATTCTACGAGCAGTACTTC; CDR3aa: CASSDPGQGFYEQYF
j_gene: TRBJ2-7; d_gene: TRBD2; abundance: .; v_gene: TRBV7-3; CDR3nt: TGTGCCAGCAGCCCGAATGGACCAGGCGGGGGCTACGAGCAGTACTTC; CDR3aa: CASSPNGPGGGYEQYF
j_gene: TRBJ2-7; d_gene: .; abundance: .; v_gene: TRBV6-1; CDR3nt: TGTGCCAGCCTACTGGGGACGAACTACGAGCAGTACTTC; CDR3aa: CASLLGTNYEQYF
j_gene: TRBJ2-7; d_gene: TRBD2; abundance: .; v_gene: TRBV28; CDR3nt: TGTGCCAGCAGTTTGGGGGGGTGGCCCTACGAGCAGTACTTC; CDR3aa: CASSLGGWPYEQYF
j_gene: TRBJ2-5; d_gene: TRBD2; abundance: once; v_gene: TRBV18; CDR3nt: TGTGCCAGCTCACCTGGACTAGCGGGGGCGGATGGGTCCCAGTACTTC; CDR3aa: CASSPGLAGADGSQYF
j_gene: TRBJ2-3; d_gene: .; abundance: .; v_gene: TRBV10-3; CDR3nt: TGTGCCATCAGTGTCGGCAAAGGGGCAGGCCTTGGGACAGATACGCAGTATTTT; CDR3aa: CAISVGKGAGLGTDTQYF
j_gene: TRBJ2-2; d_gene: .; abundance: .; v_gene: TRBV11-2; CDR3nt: TGTGCCAGCAGCCCCAGGGAAACCTTGCGAACCGGGGAGCTGTTTTTT; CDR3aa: CASSPRETLRTGELFF
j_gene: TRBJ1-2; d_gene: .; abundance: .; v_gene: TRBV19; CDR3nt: TGTGCCAGTAGCCCGGCGGCAGGGTCGGGCTACACCTTC; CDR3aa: CASSPAAGSGYTF
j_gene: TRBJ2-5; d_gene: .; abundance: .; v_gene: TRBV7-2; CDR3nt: TGTGCCAGCAGCTTAGCTGGGGGATGGAGGGAGACCCAGTACTTC; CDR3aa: CASSLAGGWRETQYF
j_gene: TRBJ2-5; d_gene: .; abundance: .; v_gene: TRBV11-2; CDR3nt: TGTGCCAGCCGACAGATCCAAGAGACCCAGTACTTC; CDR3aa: CASRQIQETQYF
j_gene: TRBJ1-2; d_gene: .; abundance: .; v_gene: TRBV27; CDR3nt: TGTGCCAGCAGTTTAGGACCAAGCGACCACTATGGCTACACCTTC; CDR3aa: CASSLGPSDHYGYTF
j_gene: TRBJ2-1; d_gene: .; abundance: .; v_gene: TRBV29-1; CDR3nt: TGCAGCGCAAAGGACGGATACAATGAGCAGTTCTTC; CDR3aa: CSAKDGYNEQFF
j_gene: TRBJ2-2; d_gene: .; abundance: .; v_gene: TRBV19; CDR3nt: TGTGCCAGTAGTATAGAGACCCATTACACCGGGGAGCTGTTTTTT; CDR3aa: CASSIETHYTGELFF
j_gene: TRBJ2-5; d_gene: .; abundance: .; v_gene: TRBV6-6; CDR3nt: TGTGCCAGCAGCTATTTAGCGGGACAGGAGACCCAGTACTTC; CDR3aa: CASSYLAGQETQYF
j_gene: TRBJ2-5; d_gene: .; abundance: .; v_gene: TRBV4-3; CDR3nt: TGCGCCAGCAGCCCCGGGGGAGGGGGCCAAGAGACCCAGTACTTC; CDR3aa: CASSPGGGGQETQYF
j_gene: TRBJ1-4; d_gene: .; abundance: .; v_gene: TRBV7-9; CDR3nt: TGTGCCAGCAGCTTATTCAGTTCCAGGGCGGATGAAAAACTGTTTTTT; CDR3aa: CASSLFSSRADEKLFF
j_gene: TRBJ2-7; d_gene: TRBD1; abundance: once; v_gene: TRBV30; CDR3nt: TGTGCCTGGAGTCCCCCGGGACAGGACTACGAGCAGTACTTC; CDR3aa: CAWSPPGQDYEQYF
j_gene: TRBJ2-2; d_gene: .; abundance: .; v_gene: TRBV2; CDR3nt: TGTGCCAGCAAACGGGAGAACACCGGGGAGCTGTTTTTT; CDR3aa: CASKRENTGELFF
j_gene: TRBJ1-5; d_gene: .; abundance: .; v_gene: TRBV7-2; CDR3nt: TGTGCCAGCAGCTTAGTGTACAGTCGTAGCAATCAGCCCCAGCATTTT; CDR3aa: CASSLVYSRSNQPQHF
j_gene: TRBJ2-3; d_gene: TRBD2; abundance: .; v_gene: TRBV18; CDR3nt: TGTGCCAGCTCCCCTCAGGAGAGCGGGGCTAGCACAGATACGCAGTATTTT; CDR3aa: CASSPQESGASTDTQYF